Detailed here is one T cell receptor beta chain. Produced via immunoSEQ multiplex PCR; TCRdb's table is partial and in-frame only. The table includes some 1,400,000 clones, roughly 96% detected once. These data come from a study of shared clonotypes between healthy human individuals. The overall study: Every donor yielded three CD4 naive, three CD4 memory, two CD8 naive and one CD8 memory plate.

V was pared by 3 bases and J by 7 bases, with 18 bases of the junction left unmatched. There are 17 residues in the CDR3. Germline CDR1 reads SGHNT; CDR2 reads YYREEE (reference sequence). The source material was naive CD4+ T cells sorted from blood. Sample subset: CD45RA+ positively selected. The chain links TRBV5-4 to TRBJ2-7; 8 nucleotides agree with TRBD2. The source of this sequence is a man aged 25 to 40 in good health. The CDR3 spells CASSSMRAGAFPGEQYF. The CDR3 DNA sequence: TGTGCCAGCAGCTCAATGAGAGCGGGAGCTTTTCCGGGAGAGCAGTACTTC.